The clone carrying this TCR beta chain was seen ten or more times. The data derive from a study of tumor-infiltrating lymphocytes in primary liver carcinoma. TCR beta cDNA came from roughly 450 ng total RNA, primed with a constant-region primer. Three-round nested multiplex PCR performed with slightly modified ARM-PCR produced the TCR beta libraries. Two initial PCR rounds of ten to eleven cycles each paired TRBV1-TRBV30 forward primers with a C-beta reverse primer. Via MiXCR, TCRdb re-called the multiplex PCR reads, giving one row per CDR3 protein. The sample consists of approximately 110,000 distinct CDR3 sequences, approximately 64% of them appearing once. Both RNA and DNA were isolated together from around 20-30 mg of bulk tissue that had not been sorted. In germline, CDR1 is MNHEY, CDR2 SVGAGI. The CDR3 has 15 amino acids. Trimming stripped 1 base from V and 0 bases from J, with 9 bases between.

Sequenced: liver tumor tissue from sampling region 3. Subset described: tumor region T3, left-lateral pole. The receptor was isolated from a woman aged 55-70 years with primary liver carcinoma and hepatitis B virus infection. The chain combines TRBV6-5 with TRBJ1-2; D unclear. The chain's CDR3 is CASSYLDGSNYGYTF. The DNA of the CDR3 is TGTGCCAGCAGTTACTTGGACGGGTCTAACTATGGCTACACCTTC.